This T cell receptor beta chain was sequenced in a study of shared clonotypes between healthy human individuals. General study results and limits: Only blood was sampled; tissue repertoires likely differ. Among four donors, roughly 5% of naive CD4 clonotypes were found in common.

TCRdb keeps only in-frame clones here, not all; method: immunoSEQ multiplex PCR. The sample lists some 1,400,000 clones, roughly 96% seen once, with roughly 1.2% in the top ten. Donors were healthy HIV-negative adults without recent acute infections or vaccinations. Comment on this clone: The antigen remains unidentified.

The CDR3 has 12 residues. The germline V gene has CDR1 LNHDA and CDR2 SQIVND (reference sequence). Trimming took 3 bases from V and 11 from J, leaving 11 bases between them. Sequenced sample: naive CD4+ T cells sorted from blood. Specified subset: CD45RA+ positively selected. The chain has TRBV19 and TRBJ1-5; unclear D gene. The receptor was derived from a man aged 25-45 years in good health. The CDR3 region has the DNA TGTGCCAGTAGTATTAGGATGGGTTCCCAGCATTTT. The encoded protein is CASSIRMGSQHF.